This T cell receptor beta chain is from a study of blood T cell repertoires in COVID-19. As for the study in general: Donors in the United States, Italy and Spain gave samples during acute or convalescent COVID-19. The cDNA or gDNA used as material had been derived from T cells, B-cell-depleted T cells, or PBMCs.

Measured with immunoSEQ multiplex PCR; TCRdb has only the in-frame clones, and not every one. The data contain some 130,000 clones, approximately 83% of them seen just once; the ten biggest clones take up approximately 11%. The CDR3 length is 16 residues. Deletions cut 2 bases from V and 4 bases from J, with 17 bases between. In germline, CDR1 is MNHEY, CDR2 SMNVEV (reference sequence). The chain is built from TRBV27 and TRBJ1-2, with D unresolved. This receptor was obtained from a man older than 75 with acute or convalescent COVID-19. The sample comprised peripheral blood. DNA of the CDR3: TGTGCCAGCAGTTTAGTGCCCTCGGGGAACGGCTATGGCTACACCTTC. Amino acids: CASSLVPSGNGYGYTF.